These 24 T cell receptor beta chains share one sample of origin, sequenced in a study of preoperative IRX-2 immunotherapy in early breast cancer. Treatment defined: preoperative locoregional IRX-2 cytokine immunotherapy. Profiling relied on immunoSEQ multiplex PCR, and the TCRdb table lists in-frame clones only, not all of them. The repertoire includes approximately 11,000 clones, around 80% of them detected once, and 5.6% sits in the top ten. The source was lymph node tissue, collected before IRX-2 immunotherapy. The receptor source for this set is a human donor with breast cancer.

This clone was recorded a few times. The genes are TRBV15 and TRBJ2-1; D may be TRBD1 (6 bases). Germline V CDR1 and CDR2: LNHNV, YYDKDF (reference sequence). This CDR3 is built from 15 residues. V was cut by 3 bases and J by 8 bases, with 17 bases left in between. CDR3 nucleotides: TGTGCCACCAGCAGGGTACAGGGTAGGGACGATGAGCAGTTCTTC. It translates to CATSRVQGRDDEQFF.

The chain has TRBV28 and TRBJ1-1, with a tentative D call TRBD1 (5 bases). Per the germline V gene, CDR1 is MDHEN and CDR2 is SYDVKM. The CDR3 runs to 13 residues. The V gene lost 3 bases and the J gene lost 11 bases, with 16 bases spanning the gap. The DNA for the CDR3 is TGTGCCAGCAGTTTGAGGCTAGAGTCAGGGGCTTTCTTT. It encodes CASSLRLESGAFF.

The chain couples TRBV19 to TRBJ2-1; 8 positions match TRBD2. The germline V gene has CDR1 LNHDA and CDR2 SQIVND (reference sequence). V gave up 3 bases and J gave up 11 bases; unmatched junction bases: 3. This CDR3 region has 12 residues. The CDR3 DNA sequence: TGTGCCAGTAGTATGAAGCGGGAGAAGCAGTTCTTC. This codes for CASSMKREKQFF.

The V gene is TRBV11-3, the J gene TRBJ2-1; no firm D call. The V gene lost 5 bases and the J gene lost 5 bases, with 16 bases spanning the gap. Germline V CDR1 and CDR2: SGHNT, YENEEA. The CDR3 is made up of 15 amino acids. CDR3 sequence (DNA): TGTGCCAGCAGCCTCCCTGGGTGGGCGAACAATGAGCAGTTCTTC. Amino acid sequence: CASSLPGWANNEQFF.

The chain has TRBV6-8 and TRBJ1-5, with no clear D. The V gene's germline CDR1 is MNHGY and CDR2 SAAAGT. This CDR3 has 14 amino acids. V was trimmed by 1 base and J by 4 bases, leaving 8 bases between them. CDR3 in amino acids: CASSYLTPNQPQHF. CDR3 DNA: TGTGCCAGCAGTTACTTAACTCCGAATCAGCCCCAGCATTTT.

This chain joins TRBV19 and TRBJ2-1, with D perhaps TRBD1 (6 bases). The germline V gene has CDR1 LNHDA and CDR2 SQIVND (reference sequence). Trimming pared 4 bases from V and 7 bases from J, leaving 17 bases between. CDR3 length: 15 amino acids. CDR3 DNA sequence: TGTGCCAGTAGTACCCCAGGGACAAGGTGGAATGAGCAGTTCTTC. As protein: CASSTPGTRWNEQFF.

This clone was observed a single time. This chain connects TRBV15 to TRBJ1-1, with a weak D call TRBD1 (5 bases). The CDR3 covers 14 residues. CDR1 LNHNV and CDR2 YYDKDF come from the germline V gene (reference sequence). Trimming removed 3 bases from V and 1 base from J, with 9 bases in between. CDR3 sequence reads: CATSRGRTNTEAFF. The DNA for the CDR3 is TGTGCCACCAGCAGGGGACGGACGAACACTGAAGCTTTCTTT.

In nucleotides, the CDR3 is TGTGCCAGCAGCTTAAAAATCCCGGGACTAGCGGGTCAAGAGACCCAGTACTTC. It is translated as CASSLKIPGLAGQETQYF. The V call is TRBV11-3, the J call TRBJ2-5; TRBD2 matches at 12 bases. J was trimmed by 2 bases and V by 2 bases; bases with no gene match: 9. This CDR3 is 18 amino acids long. Germline assignment: CDR1 SGHNT and CDR2 YENEEA.

CDR3: CATEGRSYEQYF. The CDR3 DNA follows: TGTGCCACCGAGGGGCGCTCCTACGAGCAGTACTTC. The J gene is TRBJ2-7, the V gene TRBV19; D tentatively fits TRBD1 or TRBD2 (5 bases each). Per germline, CDR1 LNHDA and CDR2 SQIVND (reference sequence). Between the trimmed V and J ends, which lost 10 bases and 0 bases, there was a span of 10 bases. The CDR3 has 12 residues.

This clone was seen a handful of times. The rearrangement joins TRBV19 to TRBJ2-1, with TRBD2 matching over 12 bases. J lost 9 bases, V lost 2 bases, and 8 bases had no gene match. Germline assignment: CDR1 LNHDA and CDR2 SQIVND (reference sequence). The CDR3 runs 16 residues. The CDR3 loop is CASSIPITSGRSEQFF. The CDR3 nucleotides are TGTGCCAGTAGTATACCTATTACTAGCGGGAGGTCTGAGCAGTTCTTC.

V and J are TRBV7-8 and TRBJ2-5; 8 bases match TRBD2. CDR3 size: 13 residues. From germline, CDR1 is SGHVS and CDR2 FQNEAQ. With V trimmed by 1 base and J by 9 bases, 4 bases remained unmatched. CDR3 loop: CASSLGGLVAQYF. In DNA, the CDR3 is TGTGCCAGCAGCTTAGGGGGACTAGTGGCCCAGTACTTC.

This chain connects TRBV19 to TRBJ1-1, with 9 bases that match TRBD1. Germline V gene sequence: CDR1 LNHDA, CDR2 SQIVND (reference sequence). The CDR3 is 15 residues long. V lost 7 bases and J lost 1; bases outside the gene matches: 7. This chain's CDR3 is CASITGGLGNTEAFF. Written as DNA, the CDR3 is TGTGCCAGTATCACAGGGGGCTTGGGGAACACTGAAGCTTTCTTT.

This chain links TRBV14 with TRBJ2-3; 12 bases agree with TRBD2. Losses at the gene ends were 4 bases for V and 4 bases for J; bases not matched to a gene: 12. CDR3 size: 18 residues. Looked up from germline, CDR1 is SGHDN and CDR2 is FVKESK. Here the CDR3 DNA reads TGTGCCAGCAGCCGGGAAGGTGGACTAGCGGGAAGAGCAGATACGCAGTATTTT. Its protein is CASSREGGLAGRADTQYF.

The gene calls are TRBV6-8 and TRBJ1-2; D is possibly TRBD1 (5 bases). The CDR3 spans 16 residues. Germline CDR1 and CDR2: MNHGY and SAAAGT. V was clipped by 5 bases and J by 1 base, with 17 bases between them. CDR3 nucleotide sequence: TGTGCCAGCAGTACTGACAGTTCCTCCTATAACTATGGCTACACCTTC. As protein: CASSTDSSSYNYGYTF.

The rearrangement links TRBV6-9 to TRBJ1-1; no firm D call. This CDR3 comprises 11 residues. The germline gives CDR1 MNHGY, CDR2 SVAAGI. The V end was cut by 8 bases, the J end by 6 bases, with 10 bases between. The CDR3 here is CASHSVAEAFF. The CDR3 DNA reads as TGTGCCAGCCATTCAGTAGCTGAAGCTTTCTTT.

The DNA for the CDR3 is TGTGCCAGCAGTTTACAGGGGGACTCTGGCTACACCTTC. Translated: CASSLQGDSGYTF. The rearrangement joins TRBV6-8 to TRBJ1-2; 8 bases fit TRBD1. The germline CDR1 and CDR2 sequences are MNHGY and SAAAGT. V trimming: 4 bases; J trimming: 7 bases; junction bases outside the gene matches: 5. CDR3 length equals 13 residues.

The gene calls are TRBV11-3 and TRBJ1-1; no reliable D call. Trimming took 1 base from V and 2 from J, leaving 8 bases between them. This CDR3 is built from 14 residues. Per germline, CDR1 SGHNT and CDR2 YENEEA. CDR3 residues: CASSLVPTNTEAFF. In nucleotides, the CDR3 is TGTGCCAGCAGCTTAGTACCAACTAACACTGAAGCTTTCTTT.

The chain links TRBV4-1 to TRBJ1-1; D might be TRBD1 (6 bases). Per germline, CDR1 MGHRA and CDR2 YSYEKL. The V gene lost 6 bases and the J gene lost 5 bases, with 22 bases spanning the gap. The CDR3 contains 16 residues. CDR3 protein: CASSFTDGGFTTEAFF. The CDR3 bases are TGCGCCAGCAGTTTCACGGATGGGGGCTTTACTACTGAAGCTTTCTTT.

This clone was recorded only once. The chain is built from TRBV10-2 and TRBJ2-2; 11 bases map to TRBD2. Trimming cost V 2 bases and J 5 bases; bases outside gene matches: 7. The CDR3 loop spans 17 amino acids. Germline loops: CDR1 WSHSY, CDR2 SAAADI. CDR3 sequence: CASSEVLLAGVTGELFF. The DNA of the CDR3 is TGCGCCAGCAGTGAGGTGTTACTAGCGGGAGTTACCGGGGAGCTGTTTTTT.

The chain joins TRBV19 to TRBJ2-1; possible D gene TRBD2, 6 bases. V was pared by 10 bases and J by 0 bases, with 10 bases between. Germline V gives CDR1 LNHDA, CDR2 SQIVND (reference sequence). The CDR3 spans 13 residues. CDR3 in amino acids: CATGADSYNEQFF. CDR3 bases: TGTGCCACGGGAGCTGACTCCTACAATGAGCAGTTCTTC.

The count of this clone is one. The V call is TRBV11-3, the J call TRBJ2-1; 11 bases align to TRBD2. The V and J ends lost 4 bases and 0 bases, in that order; junction bases with no gene match: 2. Germline CDR1 is SGHNT and CDR2 is YENEEA. CDR3 length: 16 amino acids. The CDR3, as DNA: TGTGCCAGCAGCTCTAGCGGGAGGCGCTCCTACAATGAGCAGTTCTTC. Its translation is CASSSSGRRSYNEQFF.

V and J are TRBV5-1 and TRBJ1-2; weak D call: TRBD1 (5 bases). V lost 2 bases and J 2 bases, leaving 10 bases between the germline ends. Germline V CDR1 and CDR2: SGHRS, YFSETQ. This CDR3 region has 14 residues. DNA of the CDR3: TGCGCCAGCAGCTTAGAGGGACCCAACTATGGCTACACCTTC. This codes for CASSLEGPNYGYTF.

J is TRBJ2-7 and V is TRBV7-1; TRBD2 matches at 7 bases. TRBV7-1 is treated as an ORF (open reading frame) with a function not yet certain. Trimming at V came to 9 bases and at J to 5 bases, leaving 10 bases not matched to a gene. This CDR3 comprises 13 residues. CDR3 region: CASTGWREHEQYF. The CDR3 DNA is TGTGCCAGTACCGGGTGGCGGGAGCACGAGCAGTACTTC.

This chain connects TRBV6-8 to TRBJ1-2; TRBD1 is a possible D gene (6 bases). This CDR3 is built from 14 residues. CDR1 and CDR2 (germline): MNHGY, SAAAGT. V gave up 7 bases and J gave up 4 bases, with 16 bases separating them. For the CDR3, the DNA is TGTGCCAGCAACAAGCTAAAGGACAGCTATGGCTACACCTTC. It translates to CASNKLKDSYGYTF.